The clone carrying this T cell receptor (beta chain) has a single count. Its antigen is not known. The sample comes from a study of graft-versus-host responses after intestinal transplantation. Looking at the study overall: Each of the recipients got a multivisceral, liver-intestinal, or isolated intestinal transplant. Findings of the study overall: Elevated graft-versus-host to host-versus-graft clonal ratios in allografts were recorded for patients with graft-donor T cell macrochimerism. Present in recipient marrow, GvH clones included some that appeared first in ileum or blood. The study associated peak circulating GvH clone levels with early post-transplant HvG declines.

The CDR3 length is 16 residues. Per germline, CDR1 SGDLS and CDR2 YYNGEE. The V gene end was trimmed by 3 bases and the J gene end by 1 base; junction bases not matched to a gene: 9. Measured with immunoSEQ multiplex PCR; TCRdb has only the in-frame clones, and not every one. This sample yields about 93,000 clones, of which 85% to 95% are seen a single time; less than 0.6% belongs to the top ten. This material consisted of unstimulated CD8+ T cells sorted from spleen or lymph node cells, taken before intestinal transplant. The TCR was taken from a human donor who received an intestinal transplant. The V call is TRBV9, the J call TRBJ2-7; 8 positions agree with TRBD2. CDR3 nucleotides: TGTGCCAGCAGCGGTGCAAGCGGGAGTGGGTCCTACGAGCAGTACTTC. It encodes CASSGASGSGSYEQYF.